This entry lists 28 T cell receptor beta chains sequenced from one sample in a study of Tregs in tolerant kidney transplant recipients. Some clones are missing from TCRdb's copy, which holds only in-frame ones; the method was immunoSEQ multiplex PCR. This repertoire comprises approximately 13,000 clones; its ten largest clones make up 25% to 30%. Recipients received nonmyeloablative bone marrow transplants from related graft donors, with transient mixed chimerism. This sample comprised CD8+ T cells from blood (PBMCs), obtained 6 months after the transplant. The source of these receptors is a human patient who received a combined kidney and bone marrow transplant. Some T cells may possibly be graft donor cells.

The part of the CDR3 DNA that was read is TGTGCCTGGAGTGAAGGGTATCCCCAAGAGACG. Residues: CAWSEGYPQET. The full CDR3 reads CAWSEGYPQETQYF. The genes are TRBV30 and TRBJ2-3; D call uncertain. The read ends 3 residues before the CDR3 terminus; that terminus is restored from the germline J gene. CDR1 is GTSNPN, CDR2 SVGIG, per germline (reference sequence). This CDR3 is 14 amino acids long.

Concerning this clone itself: The read terminates 3 residues ahead of where the CDR3 ends, so the germline J gene completes it. The V call is TRBV6-2 or TRBV6-3, the J call TRBJ2-3, with D possibly matching TRBD1 (6 bases). The CDR3 is 16 residues long. The V and J ends lost 2 bases and 1 base respectively, with 13 bases between them. CDR1 and CDR2 from the germline V gene are MNHEY and SVGEGT. The DNA read from the CDR3 is TGTGCCAGCAGTTACAGGCCGGCAGGGGGCACAGATACG. The encoded protein is CASSYRPAGGTDT. The full CDR3 reads CASSYRPAGGTDTQYF.

Of note for this clone: The read comes to an end 3 residues before the CDR3 does, leaving the germline J gene to fill in the end. The chain employs TRBV6-2 or TRBV6-3 and TRBJ1-1; 7 nucleotides match TRBD1. This CDR3 is 14 amino acids long. CDR1 and CDR2 from the germline V gene are MNHEY and SVGEGT. Trimming took 5 bases from V and 1 from J; bases not matched to a gene: 4. The CDR3 DNA, read in part, is TGTGCCAGCAGTCCCTGGACAGGGAACACTGAA. This codes for CASSPWTGNTE. The entire CDR3 sequence reads CASSPWTGNTEAFF.

Points on this clone: Read data end 3 residues before the CDR3 end; the end is taken from the germline J gene. The same CDR3 is also encoded by other DNA sequences in this sample. The V gene is TRBV19, the J gene TRBJ1-2; D may be TRBD1 (5 bases). The germline gives CDR1 LNHDA, CDR2 SQIVND (reference sequence). The CDR3 consists of 13 residues. CDR3 DNA (partial): TGTGCCAGTAGTATCCCCTTGGGGGGGGAC. It is translated as CASSIPLGGD. The entire CDR3 is CASSIPLGGDYTF.

Remarks on this clone: The read terminates 3 residues before the CDR3 end, so the remaining end is supplied by the germline J gene. The rearrangement links TRBV7-6 to TRBJ1-1; the match to TRBD1 covers 8 bases. Trimming at V came to 6 bases and at J to 1 base, leaving 4 bases not matched to a gene. Germline-derived CDR1 and CDR2 are SGHVS and FNYEAQ. This CDR3 is 14 amino acids long. The CDR3 sequence is CASRQGAGNTEAFF. The CDR3 DNA, read in part, is TGTGCCAGCAGGCAGGGGGCCGGGAACACTGAA.

CDR3 DNA, as far as it was read: TGTGCCAGCAGCTTAGACAGAAACCAAGAGACA. It is translated as CASSLDRNQET. The CDR3, in full, reads CASSLDRNQETAFF. V usage is TRBV7-9 and J usage is TRBJ1-1; D not certain. The sequenced fragment ends 3 residues before the CDR3 boundary, so the rest is inferred from the germline J gene. Germline loops: CDR1 SEHNR, CDR2 FQNEAQ (reference sequence). The CDR3 loop spans 14 amino acids.

About this clone itself: The read terminates 3 residues before the CDR3 end, so the remaining end is supplied by the germline J gene. The rearrangement uses TRBV5-1 and TRBJ2-2; D possibly corresponds to TRBD1 (5 bases). V gave up 4 bases and J gave up 5 bases, with 21 bases separating them. The CDR3 has 17 residues. Germline lookup yields CDR1 SGHRS and CDR2 YFSETQ. The CDR3 bases that were read are TGCGCCAGCAGCCCGATGACAGACCCCTTAGGGACCGGGGAG. This encodes CASSPMTDPLGTGE. The whole CDR3 protein reads CASSPMTDPLGTGELFF. Based on the CDR3 plus reference TRBV5-1 and TRBJ2-2, the full variable domain is KAGVTQTPRYLIKTRGQQVTLSCSPISGHRSVSWYQQTPGQGLQFLFEYFSETQRNKGNFPGRFSGRQFSNSRSEMNVSTLELGDSALYLCASSPMTDPLGTGELFFGEGSRLTVL.

In regard to this clone: The read terminates 3 residues before the CDR3 end, so the remaining end is supplied by the germline J gene. The rearrangement joins TRBV7-6 to TRBJ1-1, with a weak D call TRBD1 (6 bases). The length of the CDR3 is 13 residues. CDR1 is SGHVS, CDR2 FNYEAQ, per germline. The DNA read from the CDR3 is TGTGCCAGCAGCCCCCGAGGGGGAGAGACA. It codes for CASSPRGGET. Given in full, the CDR3 is CASSPRGGETAFF. Drawing the rest from reference TRBV7-6 and TRBJ1-1, the complete variable domain is GAGVSQSPRYKVTKRGQDVALRCDPISGHVSLYWYRQALGQGPEFLTYFNYEAQQDKSGLPNDRFSAERPEGSISTLTIQRTEQRDSAMYRCASSPRGGETAFFGQGTRLTVV.

Comments on this clone: The read is 3 residues too short to cover the CDR3 end, so that end is filled in from the germline J gene. The chain couples TRBV4-2 to TRBJ2-3; 12 positions match TRBD2. Per germline, CDR1 LGHNA and CDR2 YNFKEQ. The CDR3 contains 18 residues. The junction had 11 bases not matched to a gene; V was cut back by 3 bases and J by 4 bases. The DNA read from the CDR3 is TGTGCCAGCAGCCAGAGGGAGACTAGCGGGGGTACATCAGATACG. Protein: CASSQRETSGGTSDT. The full CDR3 is CASSQRETSGGTSDTQYF.

Here the CDR3 reads CASPGTGESNTEAFF. Partial CDR3 DNA: TGTGCCAGCCCTGGGACAGGGGAGTCGAACACTGAA. V and J are TRBV7-9 and TRBJ1-1, with 10 bases identical to TRBD1. Sequencing ends 3 residues short of the CDR3 end; the germline J gene provides the rest. CDR1 and CDR2 (germline): SEHNR, FQNEAQ (reference sequence). Trimming took 8 bases from V and 1 from J; bases not matched to a gene: 7. The CDR3 contains 15 residues.

As concerns this clone: The CDR3 end is not reached by the read, which stops 3 residues before it; the germline J gene fills it in. The V and J genes are TRBV7-2 and TRBJ1-2; D is unclear. From germline, CDR1 is SGHTA and CDR2 FQGNSA. This CDR3 contains 12 residues. The sequenced CDR3 bases are TGTGCCAGCAGCTTGGGCCCCCTCGAC. Encoded protein: CASSLGPLD. The entire CDR3 protein is CASSLGPLDYTF.

In regard to this clone: The read stops 3 residues short of the end of the CDR3; the missing end is completed from the germline J gene. This chain uses TRBV11-2 with TRBJ1-5; TRBD1 is a possible D gene (6 bases). Trimming removed 4 bases at V and 9 bases at J, with 13 bases between. This CDR3 has 13 amino acids. Germline CDR1 is SGHAT and CDR2 is FQNNGV. The CDR3 DNA, read in part, is TGTGCCAGCAGCTCGACAGGTCTCTCGCCC. As protein: CASSSTGLSP. The entire CDR3 sequence reads CASSSTGLSPQHF. The entire variable domain, with the rest obtained from reference TRBV11-2 and TRBJ1-5, is as follows: EAGVAQSPRYKIIEKRQSVAFWCNPISGHATLYWYQQILGQGPKLLIQFQNNGVVDDSQLPKDRFSAERLKGVDSTLKIQPAKLEDSAVYLCASSSTGLSPQHFGDGTRLSIL.

Remarks on this clone: The read comes to an end 3 residues before the CDR3 does, leaving the germline J gene to fill in the end. This sequence joins TRBV7-9 and TRBJ1-2; D may be TRBD1 (5 bases). Germline CDR1 reads SEHNR; CDR2 reads FQNEAQ (reference sequence). This CDR3 region has 12 residues. The CDR3 is CASSWDYNDYTF. Incomplete CDR3 DNA: TGTGCCAGCAGCTGGGACTACAATGAC.

With regard to this clone: The missing CDR3 end, 3 residues past where the read stops, is filled in from the germline J gene. The chain has TRBV28 and TRBJ2-7, with D perhaps matching TRBD1 (5 bases). This CDR3 is built from 15 residues. Trimming removed 6 bases at V and 2 bases at J, with 17 bases between. Germline V gene sequence: CDR1 MDHEN, CDR2 SYDVKM. Partial CDR3 DNA: TGTGCCAGCAGACAGGCGTTGGGCGTTACCTACGAG. Protein: CASRQALGVTYE. The complete CDR3 reads CASRQALGVTYEQYF.

About this clone itself: The read halts 3 residues ahead of the CDR3 end, with the missing end drawn from the germline J gene. Other DNA sequences in this specimen translate into the identical CDR3. The chain links TRBV7-9 to TRBJ1-3; 7 bases align to TRBD1. The germline CDR1 and CDR2 sequences are SEHNR and FQNEAQ (reference sequence). This CDR3 contains 15 residues. J gave up 3 bases and V 5 bases, and 7 bases lay outside the gene matches. The CDR3 here is CASSPWGQNGNTIYF. The part of the CDR3 DNA that was read is TGTGCCAGCAGCCCCTGGGGACAGAATGGAAACACC.

Incomplete CDR3 DNA: TGTGCCAGCAGCTACGACAGCTATAATTCACCC. Protein: CASSYDSYNSP. The full CDR3 reads CASSYDSYNSPLHF. The chain uses TRBV7-9 and TRBJ1-6, with TRBD1 as a possible D gene (5 bases). The missing CDR3 end, 3 residues past where the read stops, is filled in from the germline J gene. CDR3 length equals 14 residues. The germline V gene encodes CDR1 SEHNR and CDR2 FQNEAQ (reference sequence). Deletions cut 4 bases from V and 3 bases from J, with 7 bases between.

With respect to this clone: The read comes to an end 3 residues before the CDR3 does, leaving the germline J gene to fill in the end. The J gene is TRBJ2-3, the V gene TRBV7-2; 10 bases fit TRBD2. CDR3 length: 15 residues. The germline V gene has CDR1 SGHTA and CDR2 FQGNSA. The V segment lost 3 bases and the J segment 1 base; nucleotides outside the gene matches: 1. CDR3 bases read: TGTGCCAGCAGCTTCGGACTAGCGGGCACAGATACG. This sequence encodes CASSFGLAGTDT. The CDR3 in full is CASSFGLAGTDTQYF.

CDR3 in amino acids: CASSMVGRGRADDYTF. The CDR3 bases that were read are TGTGCCAGTAGTATGGTGGGCAGGGGGCGTGCCGATGAC. The J gene is TRBJ1-2, the V gene TRBV19; 8 positions agree with TRBD1. Read sequence stops 3 residues before the CDR3 end, and the germline J gene provides the missing end. This CDR3 has 16 amino acids. Germline loops: CDR1 LNHDA, CDR2 SQIVND (reference sequence). Using reference TRBV19 and TRBJ1-2 for the parts outside the CDR3, the full variable domain is DGGITQSPKYLFRKEGQNVTLSCEQNLNHDAMYWYRQDPGQGLRLIYYSQIVNDFQKGDIAEGYSVSREKKESFPLTVTSAQKNPTAFYLCASSMVGRGRADDYTFGSGTRLTVV.

This clone ranks as large in terms of frequency. The read gets to within 3 residues of the CDR3 end, and the germline J gene fills in the rest. The chain has TRBV30 and TRBJ2-3, with 10 bases aligning to TRBD1. Germline V gene lookup returns CDR1 GTSNPN and CDR2 SVGIG (reference sequence). The CDR3 is 16 amino acids. The junction had 8 bases not matched to a gene; V was cut back by 0 bases and J by 5 bases. The sequenced part of the CDR3 DNA is TGTGCCTGGAGTGTCCTTGGGACAGGGGTTGAAGATACG. Its protein product is CAWSVLGTGVEDT. The CDR3 in its entirety is CAWSVLGTGVEDTQYF.

In the case of this clone: The read terminates 3 residues ahead of where the CDR3 ends, so the germline J gene completes it. The V and J genes are TRBV13 and TRBJ1-1, with D uncertain. Germline V CDR1 and CDR2: PRHDT, FYEKMQ (reference sequence). The CDR3 consists of 15 residues. Trimming shortened V by 0 bases and J by 4 bases, and 12 bases separated the two germline ends. Partial CDR3 DNA: TGTGCCAGCAGCTTAGGGACGGGTCCCCTCACTGAA. Translation: CASSLGTGPLTE. The full-length CDR3 reads as CASSLGTGPLTEAFF. The full variable domain, rest sourced from reference TRBV13 and TRBJ1-1, is AAGVIQSPRHLIKEKRETATLKCYPIPRHDTVYWYQQGPGQDPQFLISFYEKMQSDKGSIPDRFSAQQFSDYHSELNMSSLELGDSALYFCASSLGTGPLTEAFFGQGTRLTVV.

As regards this clone: Read data end 3 residues before the CDR3 end; the end is taken from the germline J gene. The chain combines TRBV10-3 with TRBJ1-2; D ambiguous. In germline, CDR1 is ENHRY, CDR2 SYGVKD. The CDR3 length is 12 residues. The covered CDR3 bases are TGTGCCTCCCGAGCGGGGATCGCAAGC. Translating gives CASRAGIAS. Given in full, the CDR3 is CASRAGIASYTF.

The CDR3 here is CASSLFPSGEQYF. The CDR3 DNA, read in part, is TGTGCCAGCAGCTTATTCCCAAGCGGCGAG. V gene TRBV7-2 combines with J gene TRBJ2-7, with D tentatively TRBD2 (5 bases). The read is 3 residues too short to cover the CDR3 end, so that end is filled in from the germline J gene. This CDR3 has 13 residues. Germline V gene sequence: CDR1 SGHTA, CDR2 FQGNSA. The V gene lost 2 bases and the J gene lost 6 bases, with 11 bases spanning the gap.

A word on this clone: The CDR3 end is not reached by the read, which stops 3 residues before it; the germline J gene fills it in. V and J are TRBV28 and TRBJ2-1; D perhaps matches TRBD2 (6 bases). The CDR3 is made up of 15 amino acids. CDR1 and CDR2 from the germline V gene are MDHEN and SYDVKM. V shed 4 bases and J shed 3 bases, with 13 bases lying between them. The CDR3 DNA, read in part, is TGTGCCAGCAGTTCCCCGGGACTCCACTACAATGAG. Protein: CASSSPGLHYNE. The CDR3, in full, reads CASSSPGLHYNEQFF.

Worth noting for this clone: The read comes to an end 3 residues before the CDR3 does, leaving the germline J gene to fill in the end. This sequence joins TRBV30 and TRBJ1-2; 8 bases align to TRBD1. Germline CDR1 reads GTSNPN; CDR2 reads SVGIG (reference sequence). Losses at the gene ends were 1 base for V and 0 bases for J; bases not matched to a gene: 22. The CDR3 is 21 amino acids. CDR3 DNA, as far as it was read: TGTGCCTGGAGTGGGGTCCCCTCGGGGCAGGGGGCGGCCCAGGCTAACTATGGC. Translating gives CAWSGVPSGQGAAQANYG. The whole CDR3 reads CAWSGVPSGQGAAQANYGYTF.

As for this clone: The read comes to an end 3 residues before the CDR3 does, leaving the germline J gene to fill in the end. V and J are TRBV7-2 and TRBJ2-7, with D maybe TRBD1 (5 bases). This CDR3 spans 12 amino acids. In germline, CDR1 is SGHTA, CDR2 FQGNSA. V lost 1 base and J 6 bases, leaving 7 bases between the germline ends. The CDR3 sequence: CASSLVGLEQYF. Incomplete CDR3 DNA: TGTGCCAGCAGCTTAGTGGGGCTCGAG.

With respect to this clone: The missing CDR3 end, 3 residues past where the read stops, is filled in from the germline J gene. The J gene is TRBJ2-3, the V gene TRBV7-7; TRBD2 might be the D (7 bases). The length of the CDR3 is 16 residues. CDR1 SSHAT and CDR2 FNYEAQ come from the germline V gene (reference sequence). The CDR3 spells CASSLAGGGVQETQYF. The CDR3 bases that were read are TGTGCCAGCAGCTTAGCCGGAGGGGGGGTGCAAGAGACG.

A note on this clone: The CDR3 goes on 3 residues after the read ends, and that part is filled in from the germline J gene. This sequence joins TRBV29-1 and TRBJ2-3; tentatively, D is TRBD2 (5 bases). The CDR3 contains 13 residues. The germline CDR1 and CDR2 sequences are SQVTM and ANQGSEA. The CDR3 DNA, read in part, is TGCAGCGTTCTCGTAGCGTTGCAAGAGACG. This gives the protein CSVLVALQET. The CDR3 in full is CSVLVALQETQYF.

Remarks on this clone: Sequencing ends 3 residues short of the CDR3 end; the germline J gene provides the rest. The gene calls are TRBV30 and TRBJ1-1, with D tentatively TRBD1 (5 bases). Trimming removed 2 bases from V and 4 bases from J, with 14 bases in between. CDR1 and CDR2 from the germline V gene are GTSNPN and SVGIG (reference sequence). The CDR3 loop spans 14 amino acids. The CDR3 loop reads CAWSSGSGSTEAFF. Incomplete CDR3 DNA: TGTGCCTGGAGTTCAGGGAGCGGGAGCACTGAA.